This TCR beta chain originates from a study of cytomegalovirus exposure and HLA in healthy donors (dated by TCRdb to between 2016 and 2019). Study-level background: An earlier analysis of under 600 of the donors reported 276 Gb of sequence data and roughly 100 million unique TCR beta sequences from around 200 million T cells. Roughly 300 gigabases of sequencing data and around 90 million unique TCR sequences made up an early release that covered about 640 HLA-typed donors. Of the roughly 390 genotyped donors, 65% to 90% were placed in the genetic ancestry cluster associated with self-reported Caucasian donors. The study aimed to test whether cataloging public T cell receptors could reveal signatures of past pathogen exposure. The study used immunosequencing to profile the T cell repertoires of several hundred subjects and linked those repertoires to cytomegalovirus serostatus. Besides the first cohort of roughly 700 subjects, a separate validation cohort made up of over a hundred different subjects was used. To predict cytomegalovirus infection status, the study brought together high-throughput TCR immunosequencing, statistical association of individual TCRs with disease status, and machine learning. A later analysis re-examined previously published TCR beta repertoires from about 670 donors and added high-resolution HLA genotyping to investigate patterns of TCR occurrence. The later analysis used no new phenotypic data to find candidate immune exposures, relying instead on TCR beta sequences and their occurrence across donors. An earlier analysis of approximately 580 of the donors used high-throughput TCR beta sequencing to judge whether each TCR beta V gene segment behaved as functional or pseudogenic. Alongside the repertoire data, information on donor age, sex, ethnicity and CMV serostatus was compiled. In a later genetic analysis, genome-wide SNP genotypes for 398 of the 666 donors were used, and that subset was treated as a discovery cohort. All discovery cohort repertoires had been generated using a single sequencing platform. HLA typing included class I and class II loci at four-digit resolution. The number of donors typed differed by locus, with roughly 629-640 for A, B, C, DRB1 and DQB1, approximately 500 for DQA1, 606 for DPA1, and around 450 for DPB1. About five DR-DQ haplotypes were treated as single units for association and clustering because of strong linkage in the cohort. Among 398 genotyped donors of the cohort, an average of about 220,000 unique TCR beta nucleotide sequences was sequenced per donor, of which 15% to 20% were non-productive.

V and J are trimmed by 0 bases and 0 bases, and the gene matches miss 5 bases of the junction. The CDR3 covers 17 residues, taking in both the cysteine and the phenylalanine. Just the 51-base CDR3 DNA is kept, in frame starting at base 1. The germline V gene supplies CDR1 SGHRS and CDR2 YFSETQ. Preparation of the library involved the immunoSEQ multiplex PCR assay. For the multiplex PCR, a mixture combining 60 forward primers for TCR Vbeta segments and 13 reverse primers for TCR Jbeta segments was used. Amplification of the CDR3 region of rearranged TCR beta genes was performed with a multiplex PCR assay on genomic DNA. The Illumina HiSeq System was used to sequence the amplified TCR beta libraries as 87-base-pair reads. As for the authors' bioinformatics: Across the roughly 600 repertoires, a later analysis counted tens of millions of unique TCR beta chains, about 10 million of which were shared by at least two donors. A nearest-neighbor algorithm error-corrected the raw reads and collapsed the reads into unique sequences, merging closely related sequences to remove PCR and sequencing errors. CDR3 sequences were aligned to IMGT reference sequences to assign V, D and J gene segments. For a sequence to be retained, a match of at least six nucleotides to both a V gene segment and a J gene segment was required. A rearrangement was called productive if the CDR3 had no stop codons and remained in frame with V and J, and every other rearrangement was called non-productive. CDR3 was defined according to IMGT convention as the region running from the second conserved V-encoded cysteine to the conserved J-encoded phenylalanine. The earlier analysis of some 580 of the donors excluded any sequence lacking an unambiguous match to a single V gene segment. An earlier analysis of fewer than 750 of the donors classified V segments as functional when productive rearrangements were above 56.7% and as segregating when the standard deviation between donors was above 5%. A statistical classification framework was built for diagnosing cytomegalovirus status from the catalog of TCR beta chain sequences. V and J gene assignment, in a later analysis, came from comparing TCR nucleotide sequences with IMGT/GENE-DB human TR gene sequences. A later analysis assigned CDR3 sequences and most-parsimonious VDJ recombination scenarios with the TCRdist pipeline. In a later analysis, each TCR beta chain was defined by its CDR3 amino acid sequence together with its V-gene family, and reads without a unique V-gene family were excluded. As a way to deal with suspected cross-contamination and a sequencing artifact, a later analysis dropped nearly 600 nucleotide sequences that were highly shared and had low generation probability. In a later analysis, a clonal expansion index was calculated for each public chain from normalized within-repertoire ranks of inferred template counts. A later analysis computed generation probabilities with a VDJ recombination model fitted to out-of-frame rearrangements, and checked the results against IGoR. In a later analysis, hypergeometric tests were used to score TCR-TCR, TCR-HLA and TCR-CMV co-occurrence, with a repertoire-size bias correction applied to TCR pairs. To estimate false discovery rates, a later analysis permuted the HLA or CMV assignments 20 times. In a later analysis, co-occurring TCRs were grouped using DBSCAN, and TCRdist sequence similarity was added for clustering within HLA-allele-positive subsets. Co-occurrence clustering excluded repertoires with fewer than 30,000 or more than 120,000 public chains, plus five with anomalous nucleotide sharing. In its TCRdb copy, this immuneACCESS table keeps in-frame sequences only and misses some clones. Where compared with another copy, unresolved V genes explain less than half of these, and the others have no known cause. The D gene and trimming were derived from the DNA, and the V and J assignments and clone size from that table. In this sample the table shows over 100,000 clones, roughly 70% of which occur a single time. Jointly, the top ten make up approximately 5.5% of the sample.

The cohort comprised fewer than 750 healthy bone marrow donors. Cohort members were all nominally healthy when sampled, although unrecorded immune exposures were likely present. The donor tested CMV seropositive, placing the donor among the approximately 290 seropositive members of the cohort. Each donor provided a peripheral blood sample, and peripheral blood mononuclear cells were used for TCR beta sequencing. The Qiagen DNeasy Blood Extraction Kit was used to extract genomic DNA from the blood cell samples. On the study overall, not on this receptor specifically: Compared with equally common non-associated chains, HLA-associated TCR beta chains in a later analysis were more clonally expanded and had lower generation probabilities. Roughly uniform sequencing depth across donors was assumed in presence/absence analyses, although this assumption may not hold. When HLA alleles, especially DR and DQ, strongly co-occurred, attributing TCR associations to individual alleles was difficult. The only immune exposure information available for the cohort was CMV serostatus. A cluster of highly shared sequence variants was judged likely to be a technical artifact of the sequencing pipeline. A further reported finding was that TCR beta sequences accurately predicted the HLA-A and HLA-B alleles for most subjects in the first cohort. Correlated functional status among segregating V segments might reflect linkage disequilibrium, but an unknown experimental factor could not be ruled out. In a later analysis, several top co-occurrence clusters were reported to appear linked to parvovirus B19, influenza, CMV and Epstein-Barr virus. Specific HLA alleles were associated with more than 15,000 TCR beta sequences at a false discovery rate of 0.05 in a later analysis. Because counts were too low, some 16 rarely observed V segments, including chromosome 9 orphons, were excluded from the earlier analysis of around 640 of the donors. In vitro tests confirmed that a few of the cytomegalovirus-associated TCR beta chains recognize cytomegalovirus antigens. This cohort had only TCR beta chains sequenced, and the lack of alpha or paired-chain data limited which features could be detected. In a later analysis, TCR association rates were found to vary across HLA loci, with the most associated TCRs seen for DRB1 alleles and the fewest for HLA-C alleles. The 87-base-pair reads could not distinguish some IMGT-functional V segments, including TRBV6-2 and TRBV6-3, so those segments were excluded. While some public TCRs were present in many individuals, most TCR sequences turned up only very rarely across donors. In an earlier analysis of roughly 500 of the donors, most TCR beta V segments appeared in productive rearrangements about 90% or about 30% of the time, broadly matching IMGT annotations. In a later genetic analysis, a missense DCLRE1C variant was associated with V-gene and J-gene trimming of TCR beta chains, and the association was replicated in an independent cohort. A total of fewer than 200 TCR beta chains were listed by the study as associated with cytomegalovirus. Because HLA typing was missing for some donors at each locus, association tests included only the typed subset. According to the authors, the approach could potentially be generalized to other disease states and immunological phenotypes. Most CMV-associated TCR beta chains appeared to be HLA-restricted in a later analysis, and the HLA associations seemed to be driven largely by CMV exposure. The classifier was reported to diagnose cytomegalovirus status with high specificity and sensitivity in both the original and validation cohorts. In a later genetic analysis, fewer N-insertions in productive TCRs were reported among donors in an Asian-associated ancestry cluster than the 666-donor mean.

Remarks on this clone: Its cognate antigen has yet to be identified. No base qualities exist here, and no much larger clone lies one base off it.

Recombination joined TRBV5-1 with TRBJ1-4; TRBD1 agrees with 7 junctional bases. What was sequenced was PBMCs. The clonotype was recovered from a woman aged 70 to 79 in good health and CMV-seropositive. The encoded CDR3 is CASSLALGTATNEKLFF. Read as DNA, the sequence is TGCGCCAGCAGCTTGGCCCTCGGGACAGCAACTAATGAAAAACTGTTTTTT.